This record looks at one T cell receptor (beta chain) sequence and its context. Trimming at V came to 3 bases and at J to 4 bases, leaving 8 bases not matched to a gene. CDR1 MNHEY and CDR2 SVGAGI come from the germline V gene. The CDR3 sequence is 15 residues long. The sample originates from a study of shared clonotypes between healthy human individuals. On the study more broadly: CD4 naive and memory got three plates each, CD8 naive two, CD8 memory one.

Measured with immunoSEQ multiplex PCR; TCRdb has only the in-frame clones, and not every one. The top ten hold roughly 0.13% of the sample, which has some 2,400,000 clones, under 97% seen once. CD4+ cell separation produced CD45RA+ naive and CD45RA-negative memory subsets. Sequenced material: naive CD4+ T cells sorted from blood. Subset of the sample: CD45RA+ positively selected. The receptor was isolated from a man between 18 and 29 years old in good health. The chain joins TRBV6-5 to TRBJ2-7; 8 bases agree with TRBD2. Here the CDR3 reads CASSYTAGALYEQYF. CDR3 coding DNA: TGTGCCAGCAGTTATACAGCGGGAGCCCTTTACGAGCAGTACTTC.